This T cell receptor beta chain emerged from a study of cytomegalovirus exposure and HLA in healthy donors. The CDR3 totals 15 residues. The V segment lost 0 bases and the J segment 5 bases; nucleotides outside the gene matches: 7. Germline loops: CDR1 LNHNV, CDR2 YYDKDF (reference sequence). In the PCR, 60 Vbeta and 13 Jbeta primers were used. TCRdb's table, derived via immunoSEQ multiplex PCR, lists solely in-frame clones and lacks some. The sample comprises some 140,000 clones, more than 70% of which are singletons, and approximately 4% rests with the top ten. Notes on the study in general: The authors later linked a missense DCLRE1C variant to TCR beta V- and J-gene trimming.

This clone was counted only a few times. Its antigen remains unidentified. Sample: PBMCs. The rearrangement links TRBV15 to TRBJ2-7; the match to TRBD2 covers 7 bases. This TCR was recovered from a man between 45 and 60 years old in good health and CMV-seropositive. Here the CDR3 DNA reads TGTGCCACCAGCAGAGATCCTAGCGGTCTCGACGAGCAGTACTTC. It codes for CATSRDPSGLDEQYF.